This T cell receptor beta chain was captured in a study of T-cell reconstitution after alpha-beta-depleted transplantation in children. Study-wide results and caveats: T-cell counts and diversity were attributed mostly to newly produced T cells one year after transplant. TCRbeta diversity was high at day 60 in some patients (a result of surviving recipient T cells and thymic progenitors). Expanded graft clones numbering several hundred reportedly gave rise to alpha-beta T cells about two months after transplant.

This clonotype appeared a single time. Its antigen is unknown. The CDR3 has 14 residues. Germline assignment: CDR1 MNHEY and CDR2 SVGEGT. Trimming removed 3 bases at V and 1 base at J, with 9 bases between. Using unique molecular identifiers, the investigators prepared the TCRbeta library. TCRdb re-called the PCR reads through MiXCR, storing one row per CDR3 protein. The sample has roughly 120,000 distinct CDR3 sequences, under 30% seen once; the top ten hold roughly a tenth. Specimen: PBMCs, mostly from graft donor cells, collected 180 days after TCRalphabeta/CD19-depleted stem cell transplant. V gene TRBV6-2 or TRBV6-3 combines with J gene TRBJ1-2; D possibly corresponds to TRBD1 (5 bases). This receptor was obtained from a male patient under 10 years old who had a stem cell transplant for chronic granulomatous disease, so the T cells may come from the graft donor. CDR3: CASSYTGLNYGYTF. Here the CDR3 DNA reads TGTGCCAGCAGTTATACAGGACTTAACTATGGCTACACCTTC.